The 13 T cell receptor beta chains given below trace back to one sample, sequenced in a study of blood T cell repertoires in COVID-19. Some clones are missing from TCRdb's copy, which holds only in-frame ones; the method was immunoSEQ multiplex PCR. The table includes about 410,000 clones, roughly 90% detected once. The sequencing input was peripheral blood. The receptors were sampled from a woman in her 40s with COVID-19, enrolled during active disease.

The V call is TRBV6-5, the J call TRBJ1-2; the D gene is possibly TRBD1 (5 bases). The CDR3 runs 12 residues. The V gene's germline CDR1 is MNHEY and CDR2 SVGAGI. Trimming took off 5 bases at V and 7 bases at J, with 11 bases between the two ends. CDR3: CASSPQDGGYTF. The DNA of the CDR3 is TGTGCCAGCAGTCCACAGGATGGTGGCTACACCTTC.

This clone was recorded only once. V and J are TRBV19 and TRBJ1-1; TRBD1 agrees at 7 bases. Germline CDR1 is LNHDA and CDR2 is SQIVND (reference sequence). Trimming cost V 5 bases and J 5 bases; bases outside gene matches: 5. The CDR3 is made up of 13 amino acids. The CDR3 is CASSGRGPTEAFF. The CDR3 DNA reads TGTGCCAGTAGTGGAAGGGGGCCTACTGAAGCTTTCTTT.

This chain uses TRBV11-1 with TRBJ2-3; 8 bases are shared with TRBD1. Looked up from germline, CDR1 is SGHAT and CDR2 is FQDESV (reference sequence). The CDR3 is 16 amino acids. The junction had 7 bases not matched to a gene; V was cut back by 3 bases and J by 2 bases. CDR3 in amino acids: CASSFDRGGPTDTQYF. The CDR3 DNA reads as TGTGCCAGCAGCTTCGACAGGGGTGGGCCCACAGATACGCAGTATTTT. Drawing the rest from reference TRBV11-1 and TRBJ2-3, the complete variable domain is EAEVAQSPRYKITEKSQAVAFWCDPISGHATLYWYRQILGQGPELLVQFQDESVVDDSQLPKDRFSAERLKGVDSTLKIQPAELGDSAMYLCASSFDRGGPTDTQYFGPGTRLTVL.

The chain has TRBV4-1 and TRBJ2-5; 8 bases match TRBD1. The germline CDR1 and CDR2 sequences are MGHRA and YSYEKL. The CDR3 extends over 16 amino acids. The junction had 6 bases not matched to a gene; V was cut back by 0 bases and J by 3 bases. CDR3 protein: CASSQESDREKETQYF. The CDR3 nucleotides are TGCGCCAGCAGCCAAGAATCGGACAGGGAGAAAGAGACCCAGTACTTC.

The genes are TRBV6-1 and TRBJ1-6; D possibly corresponds to TRBD1 (5 bases). The germline V gene has CDR1 MNHNS and CDR2 SASEGT. Trimming removed 3 bases at V and 5 bases at J, with 11 bases between. The CDR3 runs 15 residues. The chain's CDR3 is CASSDQGLDNSPLHF. The CDR3 nucleotides are TGTGCCAGCAGTGATCAGGGTTTGGATAATTCACCCCTCCACTTT.

Here the CDR3 reads CASSQDEKRDSSGANVLTF. DNA of the CDR3: TGTGCCAGCAGCCAAGATGAAAAGCGGGACTCTTCCGGCGCCAACGTCCTGACTTTC. The rearrangement joins TRBV3-1 (or the pseudogene TRBV3-2) to TRBJ2-6; the match to TRBD2 covers 7 bases. This CDR3 contains 19 residues. The V gene's germline CDR1 is LGHDT and CDR2 YNNKEL (reference sequence). With 0 bases clipped from V and 7 bases from J, the junction kept 15 bases outside the gene matches.

Here the CDR3 reads CASSEKGTRGWGYTF. DNA of the CDR3: TGCGCCAGCAGTGAGAAAGGGACACGGGGCTGGGGCTACACCTTC. This rearrangement joins TRBV10-2 to TRBJ1-2, with D possibly being TRBD1 (6 bases). The length of the CDR3 is 15 residues. The germline V gene has CDR1 WSHSY and CDR2 SAAADI. Trimming took off 2 bases at V and 8 bases at J, with 18 bases between the two ends.

This sequence joins TRBV18 and TRBJ2-2; 8 nucleotides align to TRBD1. V shed 2 bases and J 3 bases; nucleotides not matched to a gene: 5. The CDR3 is 16 amino acids. Germline assignment: CDR1 KGHSH and CDR2 LQKENI. The CDR3 is CASSPYTGGDTGELFF. In DNA form, the CDR3 reads TGTGCCAGCTCACCATACACAGGGGGAGACACCGGGGAGCTGTTTTTT.

The V call is TRBV3-1 (or the pseudogene TRBV3-2), the J call TRBJ2-7, with D perhaps matching TRBD1 (5 bases). In germline, CDR1 is LGHDT, CDR2 YNNKEL (reference sequence). Trimming stripped 1 base from V and 4 bases from J, with 11 bases between. This CDR3 is 14 amino acids long. In DNA form, the CDR3 reads TGTGCCAGCAGCCAAGTTGAACAGGCGTACGAGCAGTACTTC. It is translated as CASSQVEQAYEQYF.

This rearrangement joins TRBV7-2 to TRBJ1-4, with D perhaps TRBD1 (6 bases). The length of the CDR3 is 14 residues. The V end was cut by 2 bases, the J end by 4 bases, with 8 bases between. CDR1 SGHTA and CDR2 FQGNSA come from the germline V gene. This CDR3 reads CASSLNRVNEKLFF. The CDR3 nucleotides are TGTGCCAGCAGCTTAAACAGGGTTAATGAAAAACTGTTTTTT.

The chain carries TRBV9 and TRBJ1-3; D gene uncertain. This CDR3 comprises 14 residues. Germline V gene lookup returns CDR1 SGDLS and CDR2 YYNGEE. V lost 2 bases and J lost 0, with 6 bases in between. The CDR3 region is CASSVRSSGNTIYF. The CDR3 DNA reads as TGTGCCAGCAGCGTCCGGAGCTCTGGAAACACCATATATTTT. The full variable domain, in which reference TRBV9 and TRBJ1-3 provide the parts outside the CDR3, is DSGVTQTPKHLITATGQRVTLRCSPRSGDLSVYWYQQSLDQGLQFLIQYYNGEERAKGNILERFSAQQFPDLHSELNLSSLELGDSALYFCASSVRSSGNTIYFGEGSWLTVV.

The gene calls are TRBV30 and TRBJ2-5, with 8 bases lining up with TRBD1. Germline V lookup: CDR1 GTSNPN, CDR2 SVGIG (reference sequence). The CDR3 is 15 amino acids. V trimming: 3 bases; J trimming: 5 bases; junction bases outside the gene matches: 11. The CDR3 DNA reads as TGTGCCTGGAGATCGGGACAGGCGGGGAGGGAGACCCAGTACTTC. Its protein is CAWRSGQAGRETQYF.

This clone was found once. This chain connects TRBV3-1 (or the pseudogene TRBV3-2) to TRBJ2-5; 7 bases fit TRBD1. CDR3 length equals 16 residues. The J segment lost 2 bases and the V segment lost 0 bases, leaving 6 bases of the junction unmatched. Germline lookup yields CDR1 LGHDT and CDR2 YNNKEL (reference sequence). The CDR3 reads CASSQDSRGTQETQYF. In DNA, the CDR3 is TGTGCCAGCAGCCAAGATAGCAGGGGGACACAAGAGACCCAGTACTTC.